Below, 11 T cell receptor beta chains from the same sample are listed, as sequenced in a study of blood T cell repertoires in COVID-19 (dated by TCRdb to the early 2020s). The library came from the immunoSEQ multiplex PCR assay. Sourced from immuneACCESS, this table was stored by TCRdb with only in-frame sequences that have V and J called. A share of the clones is absent; for the studies checked, an unresolved V gene accounts for under half, and the remainder has no known explanation. Counted in this sample were about 260,000 clones; over 65% of them appeared once. The top ten hold roughly 4.6% of the sample. The sequenced sample consisted of peripheral blood. The receptors were gathered from a man aged 60 to 75 who had recovered from COVID-19.

This rearrangement joins TRBV5-5 to TRBJ2-7; possibly TRBD1 for D (6 bases). The CDR3 is 13 amino acids. CDR1 is SGHKS, CDR2 YYEKEE, per germline (reference sequence). Trimming stripped 5 bases from V and 7 bases from J, with 16 bases between. The CDR3 region is CASSLLAGDEQYF. Here the CDR3 DNA reads TGTGCCAGCAGTCTGTTGGCAGGGGATGAGCAGTACTTC. The variable domain in full, with the rest retrieved from reference TRBV5-5 and TRBJ2-7, is DAGVTQSPTHLIKTRGQQVTLRCSPISGHKSVSWYQQVLGQGPQFIFQYYEKEERGRGNFPDRFSARQFPNYSSELNVNALLLGDSALYLCASSLLAGDEQYFGPGTRLTVT.

This rearrangement joins TRBV29-1 to TRBJ2-2, with D possibly matching TRBD1 (6 bases). This CDR3 has 12 residues. Germline CDR1 reads SQVTM; CDR2 reads ANQGSEA. V was shortened by 3 bases and J by 6 bases, with 8 bases between the two germline ends. The CDR3 is CSVEKGAGELFF. Here the CDR3 DNA reads TGCAGCGTTGAGAAGGGGGCCGGGGAGCTGTTTTTT.

This chain uses TRBV5-1 with TRBJ2-7; tentative D call: TRBD2 (5 bases). Per germline, CDR1 SGHRS and CDR2 YFSETQ. V lost 4 bases and J 0 bases, leaving 14 bases between the germline ends. The CDR3 length is 15 residues. CDR3 in amino acids: CASSEGHPPSYEQYF. The CDR3 nucleotides are TGCGCCAGCAGCGAGGGCCACCCGCCCTCCTACGAGCAGTACTTC. The whole variable domain, filled in from reference TRBV5-1 and TRBJ2-7, reads KAGVTQTPRYLIKTRGQQVTLSCSPISGHRSVSWYQQTPGQGLQFLFEYFSETQRNKGNFPGRFSGRQFSNSRSEMNVSTLELGDSALYLCASSEGHPPSYEQYFGPGTRLTVT.

The chain joins TRBV19 to TRBJ1-1; possible D gene TRBD1, 6 bases. V lost 5 bases to trimming and J lost 2 bases, with 12 bases between them. There are 14 residues in the CDR3. Germline loops: CDR1 LNHDA, CDR2 SQIVND (reference sequence). The CDR3 reads CASSVNRDNTEAFF. Written as DNA, the CDR3 is TGTGCCAGTAGTGTTAACAGGGACAACACTGAAGCTTTCTTT.

This clone was observed a handful of times. This rearrangement joins TRBV6-4 to TRBJ2-1; 12 bases align to TRBD2. V lost 4 bases and J lost 8; bases outside the gene matches: 6. The germline V gene encodes CDR1 MRHNA and CDR2 SNTAGT. The CDR3 length is 15 residues. CDR3 sequence (DNA): TGTGCCAGCAGTGTGACTAGCGGGAGTCAAGATGAGCAGTTCTTC. This translates into CASSVTSGSQDEQFF.

This chain links TRBV5-1 with TRBJ1-1, with TRBD1 matching 8 bases. This CDR3 has 13 amino acids. V dropped 2 bases and J dropped 7; count of bases not matched to a gene: 4. Germline V lookup: CDR1 SGHRS, CDR2 YFSETQ. As DNA, the CDR3 is TGCGCCAGCAGCTTCACAGGGGGGGTTGAAGCTTTCTTT. It translates to CASSFTGGVEAFF.

The chain uses TRBV5-5 and TRBJ1-3; D gene unclear. In germline, CDR1 is SGHKS, CDR2 YYEKEE (reference sequence). V was pared by 0 bases and J by 0 bases, with 7 bases between. The CDR3 covers 15 residues. The CDR3 DNA follows: TGTGCCAGCAGCTTGGGACTGCCCTCTGGAAACACCATATATTTT. This gives the protein CASSLGLPSGNTIYF.

Comment on this clone: A read error may produce the germline difference seen at one junction end. V is TRBV6-5 and J is TRBJ2-7; the match to TRBD2 covers 7 bases. This CDR3 spans 15 amino acids. Per germline, CDR1 MNHEY and CDR2 SVGAGI. The CDR3 nucleotides read TGTGCCACCAGTCGGGGTGGCGGGGAGGGTGAGGAGCAGTACTTC. Translation gives CATSRGGGEGEEQYF.

In this sample, this clone turned up once. The chain employs TRBV6-5 and TRBJ1-4; 7 positions match TRBD1. Germline trimming cut 6 bases from V and 8 bases from J; bases unmatched to any gene: 9. Germline CDR1 is MNHEY and CDR2 is SVGAGI. The CDR3 runs 14 residues. The CDR3 region is CASRPQGSAEKLFF. The CDR3 DNA follows: TGTGCCAGCAGGCCACAGGGGAGTGCGGAAAAACTGTTTTTT.

The rearrangement links TRBV10-1 to TRBJ1-6, with D perhaps matching TRBD1 (6 bases). Per germline, CDR1 WNHNN and CDR2 SYGVQD (reference sequence). V lost 3 bases to trimming and J lost 9 bases, with 12 bases between them. The CDR3 has 14 residues. The CDR3, as DNA: TGCGCCAGCAGTGAAAGGGGGGGCCCTTCACCCCTCCACTTT. It codes for CASSERGGPSPLHF.

The rearrangement joins TRBV6-4 to TRBJ1-6; maybe TRBD1 (6 bases). Germline V CDR1 and CDR2: MRHNA, SNTAGT. V was trimmed by 6 bases and J by 5 bases, leaving 11 bases between them. CDR3 length: 14 residues. CDR3 nucleotide sequence: TGTGCCAGCAGACGGACAGTTAATAATTCACCCCTCCACTTT. The encoded protein is CASRRTVNNSPLHF.